The text below deals with one T cell receptor beta chain. The antigen is unknown. The data were obtained in a study of OX40 agonist ivuxolimab in advanced cancers. On the study more broadly: The treatment was a fully human IgG2 OX40 agonist, ivuxolimab. Every 2 weeks, ivuxolimab was infused into the patients intravenously at between 0.01 and 10 mg/kg. Study observations and caveats: Expanded peripheral T-cell antigen specificity went undetermined. Relatively little clonal expansion, among the lowest observed, appeared in partial responders at 0.1-3.0 mg/kg.

TCRdb's copy holds only in-frame clones and misses some; the assay was immunoSEQ multiplex PCR. The data contain approximately 30,000 clones, about 86% of them singletons. This TCR derives from an adult with an advanced solid tumor such as melanoma, head and neck, liver or kidney cancer. The source material was CD4+ or CD8+ T cells sorted from blood, sampled in a trial of the OX40 agonist ivuxolimab.

The CDR3 spells CATSRDRDGYGYTF. The CDR3 DNA reads as TGTGCCACCAGCAGAGACAGGGATGGCTATGGCTACACCTTC. This chain uses TRBV15 with TRBJ1-2; TRBD1 is a possible D gene (5 bases). Per the germline V gene, CDR1 is LNHNV and CDR2 is YYDKDF (reference sequence). The CDR3 runs to 14 residues. V lost 0 bases and J lost 4, with 9 bases in between.